The 19 T cell receptor beta chains below come from one sample, sequenced in a study of blood T cell repertoires in COVID-19. The method was immunoSEQ multiplex PCR; TCRdb's version includes in-frame clones alone and lacks a portion of them. The sample has 97,000 or so clones, roughly 85% seen once. Input material: peripheral blood. These receptors originate from a man aged 45-65 years with active COVID-19.

The rearrangement joins TRBV7-9 to TRBJ2-7, with D tentatively TRBD2 (5 bases). In germline, CDR1 is SEHNR, CDR2 FQNEAQ (reference sequence). This CDR3 region has 13 residues. V was pared by 5 bases and J by 2 bases, with 10 bases between. The CDR3 DNA follows: TGTGCCAGCAGCGATAGAGGGCCCTACGAGCAGTACTTC. Translating it yields CASSDRGPYEQYF.

This clone was observed once. This chain links TRBV3-1 (or the pseudogene TRBV3-2) with TRBJ2-3; 13 positions match TRBD2. The CDR3 sequence is 18 residues long. V lost 0 bases to trimming and J lost 2 bases; unmatched junction nucleotides: 5. Germline V gene lookup returns CDR1 LGHDT and CDR2 YNNKEL (reference sequence). The CDR3 DNA follows: TGTGCCAGCAGCCAAGATCAGGGACTAGCGGGGATCACAGATACGCAGTATTTT. Translating it yields CASSQDQGLAGITDTQYF.

The J gene is TRBJ2-3, the V gene TRBV11-3; 14 positions match TRBD2. J was trimmed by 2 bases and V by 1 base; bases with no gene match: 2. Looked up from germline, CDR1 is SGHNT and CDR2 is YENEEA. CDR3 length equals 17 residues. The chain's CDR3 is CASSLGTSGGFTDTQYF. DNA for the CDR3: TGTGCCAGCAGCTTAGGGACTAGCGGGGGGTTCACAGATACGCAGTATTTT.

This chain connects TRBV4-1 to TRBJ2-5; D remains unclear. The germline CDR1 and CDR2 sequences are MGHRA and YSYEKL. Trimming shortened V by 0 bases and J by 5 bases, and 10 bases separated the two germline ends. This CDR3 is 14 amino acids long. Here the CDR3 reads CASSQEGPQETQYF. The CDR3 coding sequence is TGCGCCAGCAGCCAAGAAGGCCCACAGGAGACCCAGTACTTC.

The count of this clone is one. V and J are TRBV7-2 and TRBJ2-3; 11 bases map to TRBD2. The CDR3 has 16 residues. CDR1 and CDR2 from the germline V gene are SGHTA and FQGNSA. V shed 4 bases, J shed 4 bases, and the junction held 7 bases outside the gene matches. The CDR3 DNA follows: TGTGCCAGCAGCTGGGTTAGCGGGGGGGCCTCAGATACGCAGTATTTT. Translated, it gives CASSWVSGGASDTQYF.

The chain's CDR3 is CASSIEFTGGRGYTF. CDR3 bases: TGTGCCAGTAGTATAGAGTTTACAGGGGGAAGAGGCTACACCTTC. The V and J genes are TRBV19 and TRBJ1-2; TRBD1 agrees at 8 bases. In germline, CDR1 is LNHDA, CDR2 SQIVND (reference sequence). Losses at the gene ends were 0 bases for V and 8 bases for J; bases not matched to a gene: 8. The CDR3 contains 15 residues. Full variable domain (remainder filled in from reference TRBV19 and TRBJ1-2): DGGITQSPKYLFRKEGQNVTLSCEQNLNHDAMYWYRQDPGQGLRLIYYSQIVNDFQKGDIAEGYSVSREKKESFPLTVTSAQKNPTAFYLCASSIEFTGGRGYTFGSGTRLTVV.

The chain recombines TRBV6-5 with TRBJ2-5; D is perhaps TRBD2 (6 bases). V was cut by 7 bases and J by 2 bases, with 17 bases left in between. Germline-derived CDR1 and CDR2 are MNHEY and SVGAGI. This CDR3 has 15 residues. The CDR3 bases are TGTGCCAGCAACCCCGGGAGCGTTTCGCAAGAGACCCAGTACTTC. This encodes CASNPGSVSQETQYF.

Concerning this clone itself: Other DNA sequences within the sample encode an identical CDR3. The chain recombines TRBV3-1 (or the pseudogene TRBV3-2) with TRBJ2-5, with unresolved D. V shed 0 bases and J shed 1 base, with 6 bases lying between them. Germline CDR1 and CDR2: LGHDT and YNNKEL (reference sequence). The CDR3 extends over 14 amino acids. DNA for the CDR3: TGTGCCAGCAGCCAAGAGCAGTTCCAAGAGACCCAGTACTTC. It yields the protein CASSQEQFQETQYF.

This chain joins TRBV7-9 and TRBJ2-5; tentative D call: TRBD2 (5 bases). Trimming took off 7 bases at V and 5 bases at J, with 26 bases between the two ends. The CDR3 sequence is 17 residues long. Germline V gene lookup returns CDR1 SEHNR and CDR2 FQNEAQ (reference sequence). In DNA, the CDR3 is TGTGCCAGCATCGAGGGCAGGAGACTACAATTAGGGGAGACCCAGTACTTC. This translates into CASIEGRRLQLGETQYF.

V is TRBV11-2 and J is TRBJ2-7; 8 positions agree with TRBD1. J gave up 2 bases and V 5 bases, and 8 bases lay outside the gene matches. This CDR3 has 15 amino acids. Germline assignment: CDR1 SGHAT and CDR2 FQNNGV. The CDR3 reads CASSPMGGQAYEQYF. Here the CDR3 DNA reads TGTGCCAGCAGCCCAATGGGGGGACAGGCCTACGAGCAGTACTTC.

The rearrangement joins TRBV6-6 to TRBJ2-7; 9 positions match TRBD1. CDR1 and CDR2 (germline): MNHNY, SVGAGI (reference sequence). The CDR3 loop spans 15 amino acids. V shed 6 bases and J 2 bases; nucleotides not matched to a gene: 8. The CDR3 DNA reads TGTGCCAGCAGCCCCGGGACAGGGAAGCCCTACGAGCAGTACTTC. It encodes CASSPGTGKPYEQYF.

This clone appeared once. The rearrangement links TRBV6-2 or TRBV6-3 to TRBJ1-1, with 8 bases aligning to TRBD1. The germline V gene encodes CDR1 MNHEY and CDR2 SVGEGT. Trimming at V came to 2 bases and at J to 4 bases, leaving 6 bases not matched to a gene. The CDR3 is 15 residues long. The CDR3 region has the DNA TGTGCCAGCAGTTACGAGGGCCAGGGGGCCACTGAAGCTTTCTTT. Protein sequence: CASSYEGQGATEAFF.

V is TRBV27 and J is TRBJ2-7, with D uncertain. V lost 4 bases, J lost 4 bases, and 11 bases lay in between. CDR3 length: 13 amino acids. CDR1 and CDR2 (germline): MNHEY, SMNVEV (reference sequence). CDR3 in DNA: TGTGCCAGCAGTTCCCTGACATTTTACGAGCAGTACTTC. Protein: CASSSLTFYEQYF.

The CDR3 spells CASSLGLARGEQFF. The DNA of the CDR3 is TGTGCCAGCAGCTTGGGACTAGCGAGAGGTGAGCAGTTCTTC. The V gene is TRBV7-8, the J gene TRBJ2-1; 10 nucleotides line up with TRBD2. CDR3 size: 14 residues. V lost 3 bases to trimming and J lost 9 bases; unmatched junction nucleotides: 5. Germline CDR1 and CDR2: SGHVS and FQNEAQ.

The rearrangement joins TRBV4-1 to TRBJ2-2; D may be TRBD2 (5 bases). The germline V gene has CDR1 MGHRA and CDR2 YSYEKL. The CDR3 is 15 residues long. V shed 4 bases and J shed 10 bases, with 19 bases lying between them. CDR3 sequence reads: CASSPMGKGRPELFF. The CDR3 nucleotides are TGCGCCAGCAGCCCTATGGGGAAAGGGAGACCGGAGCTGTTTTTT.

The chain is built from TRBV19 and TRBJ1-4; the match to TRBD1 covers 12 bases. The V segment lost 10 bases and the J segment 6 bases; nucleotides outside the gene matches: 6. The germline CDR1 and CDR2 sequences are LNHDA and SQIVND (reference sequence). CDR3 length: 14 residues. The CDR3 loop reads CATGDRGRHEKLFF. DNA of the CDR3: TGTGCCACGGGGGACAGGGGGCGCCATGAAAAACTGTTTTTT.

The V gene is TRBV18, the J gene TRBJ2-2, with D maybe TRBD1 (6 bases). The CDR3 covers 16 residues. V was clipped by 1 base and J by 1 base, with 10 bases between them. Germline V gives CDR1 KGHSH, CDR2 LQKENI. The CDR3 DNA reads as TGTGCCAGCTCACCACAAACAGGGAAGAACACCGGGGAGCTGTTTTTT. It encodes CASSPQTGKNTGELFF.

The J gene is TRBJ2-7, the V gene TRBV20-1, with 8 bases fitting TRBD1. V lost 3 bases to trimming and J lost 2 bases; unmatched junction nucleotides: 9. CDR3 size: 15 residues. The germline CDR1 and CDR2 sequences are DFQATT and SNEGSKA (reference sequence). CDR3 sequence (DNA): TGCAGTGCTAGTTACCTCGGGACAGGTCCCTACGAGCAGTACTTC. It translates to CSASYLGTGPYEQYF.

The chain is built from TRBV5-4 and TRBJ2-3; weak D call: TRBD1 (6 bases). The CDR3 runs to 13 residues. In germline, CDR1 is SGHNT, CDR2 YYREEE (reference sequence). V lost 4 bases to trimming and J lost 6 bases, with 12 bases between them. CDR3 region: CASSKTGVDTQYF. CDR3 nucleotides: TGTGCCAGCAGCAAGACAGGTGTCGATACGCAGTATTTT.